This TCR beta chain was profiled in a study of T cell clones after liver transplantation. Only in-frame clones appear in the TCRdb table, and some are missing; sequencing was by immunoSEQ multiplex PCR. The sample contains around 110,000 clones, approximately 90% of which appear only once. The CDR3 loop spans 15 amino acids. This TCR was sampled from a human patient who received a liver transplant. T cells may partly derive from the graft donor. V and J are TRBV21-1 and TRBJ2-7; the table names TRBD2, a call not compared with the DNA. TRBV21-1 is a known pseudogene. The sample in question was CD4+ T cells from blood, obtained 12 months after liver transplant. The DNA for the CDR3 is TGTGCCAGCAGGCCCCGACAGTCGGGGGCCTACGAGCAGTACTTC. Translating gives CASRPRQSGAYEQYF.